Below, 22 T cell receptor beta chains from the same sample are listed, as sequenced in a study of cytomegalovirus exposure and HLA in healthy donors. Vbeta (60) and Jbeta (13) primers were used in the PCR. Measured with immunoSEQ multiplex PCR; TCRdb has only the in-frame clones, and not every one. The profile shows about 200,000 clones, 75% to 90% of them singletons. The sample taken for sequencing was PBMCs. The receptors come from a woman aged 25 to 39 in good health and CMV-seronegative.

This clone is a singleton in its sample. This chain links TRBV28 with TRBJ2-7; TRBD1 matches at 10 bases. In germline, CDR1 is MDHEN, CDR2 SYDVKM. This CDR3 is built from 18 residues. J gave up 3 bases and V 5 bases, and 16 bases lay outside the gene matches. The CDR3 loop reads CASSTHANPGTGVYEQYF. CDR3 nucleotide sequence: TGTGCCAGCAGTACCCATGCGAACCCGGGGACAGGGGTCTACGAGCAGTACTTC.

About this clone: Other DNA sequences from this sample encode an identical CDR3 as well. This rearrangement joins TRBV5-1 to TRBJ2-7; TRBD1 matches 8 bases. CDR3 size: 14 residues. With 5 bases clipped from V and 0 bases from J, the junction kept 4 bases outside the gene matches. The germline V gene has CDR1 SGHRS and CDR2 YFSETQ. CDR3 nucleotides: TGCGCCAGCAGTTCCACAGGGGGCTCCTACGAGCAGTACTTC. This gives the protein CASSSTGGSYEQYF.

This sequence joins TRBV27 and TRBJ2-7, with D tentatively TRBD1 (6 bases). Germline assignment: CDR1 MNHEY and CDR2 SMNVEV (reference sequence). V lost 8 bases and J 0 bases, leaving 14 bases between the germline ends. The CDR3 runs 14 residues. This CDR3 reads CASGPGGSSYEQYF. DNA of the CDR3: TGTGCCAGCGGCCCTGGGGGCAGCTCCTACGAGCAGTACTTC.

The chain is built from TRBV5-6 and TRBJ1-2; D gene unclear. The V gene's germline CDR1 is SGHDT and CDR2 YYEEEE. Trimming removed 4 bases from V and 8 bases from J, with 12 bases in between. The CDR3 is 12 residues long. This CDR3 reads CASSTGEVGYTF. The CDR3 DNA follows: TGTGCCAGCAGCACTGGAGAGGTGGGCTACACCTTC.

The chain carries TRBV5-1 and TRBJ2-2; D might be TRBD1 (6 bases). This CDR3 comprises 15 residues. Germline-derived CDR1 and CDR2 are SGHRS and YFSETQ. Trimming removed 0 bases from V and 7 bases from J, with 13 bases in between. In DNA form, the CDR3 reads TGCGCCAGCAGCTTGGAGGCGTGGGGGCTCGGGGAGCTGTTTTTT. It encodes CASSLEAWGLGELFF.

This clone showed up just a few times. J is TRBJ2-5 and V is TRBV28; 11 bases are a match to TRBD1. The DNA end is a closer match to TRBJ2-7, so the J assignment may be wrong. CDR3 length: 15 amino acids. Germline CDR1 MDHEN, CDR2 SYDVKM. The CDR3, as DNA: TGTGCCAGCAGTTTAACCGGGACAGGGGGTTACGAGCAGTACTTC. Its protein product is CASSLTGTGGYEQYF.

The gene calls are TRBV28 and TRBJ2-7; the match to TRBD1 covers 8 bases. CDR3 length: 15 amino acids. Trimming took 8 bases from V and 2 from J; bases not matched to a gene: 11. CDR1 and CDR2 (germline): MDHEN, SYDVKM. The CDR3 nucleotides read TGTGCCAGCCAAACCCCGGGACAGGTACCCTACGAGCAGTACTTC. Protein: CASQTPGQVPYEQYF.

J is TRBJ2-7 and V is TRBV6-6; 11 nucleotides match TRBD1. V shed 10 bases, J shed 1 base, and the junction held 3 bases outside the gene matches. Germline values: CDR1 MNHNY, CDR2 SVGAGI (reference sequence). CDR3 length equals 13 residues. In DNA form, the CDR3 reads TGTGCCATCCGGGACAGGGGGTCCTACGAGCAGTACTTC. Translating it yields CAIRDRGSYEQYF.

V gene TRBV9 combines with J gene TRBJ2-7; 7 nucleotides align to TRBD2. The J call is uncertain, as TRBJ2-5 better fits the DNA end. Per the germline V gene, CDR1 is SGDLS and CDR2 is YYNGEE. The CDR3 is made up of 14 amino acids. The CDR3 reads CASSALGLSETQYF. CDR3 coding DNA: TGTGCCAGCAGCGCCTTGGGACTATCAGAGACCCAGTACTTC.

This clone was detected only a few times. V gene TRBV5-1 combines with J gene TRBJ1-1; D uncertain. This CDR3 region has 13 residues. V was pared by 1 base and J by 1 base, with 5 bases between. CDR1 and CDR2 (germline): SGHRS, YFSETQ. CDR3 DNA sequence: TGCGCCAGCAGCTTGACAGCGAACACTGAAGCTTTCTTT. This sequence encodes CASSLTANTEAFF.

This rearrangement joins TRBV5-4 to TRBJ2-7, with D tentatively TRBD1 (6 bases). The CDR3 covers 15 residues. Germline CDR1 SGHNT, CDR2 YYREEE (reference sequence). Deletions cut 0 bases from V and 1 base from J, with 11 bases between. The CDR3 spells CASSLGGQASYEQYF. The CDR3 bases are TGTGCCAGCAGCTTGGGGGGACAAGCTTCCTACGAGCAGTACTTC.

This clone came up once. The chain uses TRBV5-4 and TRBJ1-1; TRBD1 aligns across 7 bases. In germline, CDR1 is SGHNT, CDR2 YYREEE (reference sequence). J was trimmed by 0 bases and V by 4 bases; bases with no gene match: 6. The CDR3 has 15 amino acids. Here the CDR3 reads CASSATGALNTEAFF. CDR3 nucleotides: TGTGCCAGCAGCGCTACAGGGGCCTTGAACACTGAAGCTTTCTTT.

The rearrangement joins TRBV4-1 to TRBJ2-5; TRBD1 might be the D (5 bases). Germline CDR1 MGHRA, CDR2 YSYEKL. This CDR3 comprises 15 residues. V shed 3 bases and J shed 3 bases, with 14 bases lying between them. DNA for the CDR3: TGCGCCAGCAGCCACCTTGACAGTAGAGAAGAGACCCAGTACTTC. Residues: CASSHLDSREETQYF.

This chain joins TRBV7-9 and TRBJ2-5; the D gene is possibly TRBD2 (6 bases). Trimming stripped 4 bases from V and 4 bases from J, with 13 bases between. Per the germline V gene, CDR1 is SEHNR and CDR2 is FQNEAQ (reference sequence). The CDR3 consists of 14 residues. CDR3 DNA sequence: TGTGCCAGCAGCTGGGGGGTACTCGTAGAGACCCAGTACTTC. Amino acid sequence: CASSWGVLVETQYF.

The genes are TRBV19 and TRBJ2-2, with D perhaps TRBD2 (5 bases). V was cut by 6 bases and J by 4 bases, with 12 bases left in between. Germline lookup yields CDR1 LNHDA and CDR2 SQIVND (reference sequence). The CDR3 contains 14 residues. The CDR3 reads CASSLSVSTGELFF. As DNA, the CDR3 is TGTGCCAGTAGCCTTAGCGTAAGCACCGGGGAGCTGTTTTTT. The whole variable domain, filled in from reference TRBV19 and TRBJ2-2, reads DGGITQSPKYLFRKEGQNVTLSCEQNLNHDAMYWYRQDPGQGLRLIYYSQIVNDFQKGDIAEGYSVSREKKESFPLTVTSAQKNPTAFYLCASSLSVSTGELFFGEGSRLTVL.

This rearrangement joins TRBV2 to TRBJ1-2, with 9 bases matching TRBD1. Trimming cost V 8 bases and J 8 bases; bases outside gene matches: 12. Germline CDR1 reads SNHLY; CDR2 reads FYNNEI. This CDR3 region has 14 residues. The CDR3 nucleotides read TGTGCCAGCTGCCGGGACAGGGCCCCTGGAGGCTACACCTTC. It translates to CASCRDRAPGGYTF.

The chain links TRBV28 to TRBJ2-2, with 9 nucleotides matching TRBD1. Germline assignment: CDR1 MDHEN and CDR2 SYDVKM. Trimming at V came to 6 bases and at J to 6 bases, leaving 2 bases not matched to a gene. CDR3 length equals 13 residues. The CDR3 nucleotides are TGTGCCAGCAGACGGGACAGGGCCGGGGAGCTGTTTTTT. This codes for CASRRDRAGELFF. Full variable domain (missing parts from reference TRBV28 and TRBJ2-2): DVKVTQSSRYLVKRTGEKVFLECVQDMDHENMFWYRQDPGLGLRLIYFSYDVKMKEKGDIPEGYSVSREKKERFSLILESASTNQTSMYLCASRRDRAGELFFGEGSRLTVL.

The chain uses TRBV7-8 and TRBJ2-1; 9 bases align to TRBD2. In germline, CDR1 is SGHVS, CDR2 FQNEAQ. The CDR3 contains 15 residues. V dropped 5 bases and J dropped 7; count of bases not matched to a gene: 9. The CDR3 spells CASSPLLAGLNEQFF. CDR3 nucleotide sequence: TGTGCCAGCAGCCCCCTCCTAGCGGGACTGAATGAGCAGTTCTTC. Complete variable domain (other parts from reference TRBV7-8 and TRBJ2-1): GAGVSQSPRYKVAKRGQDVALRCDPISGHVSLFWYQQALGQGPEFLTYFQNEAQLDKSGLPSDRFFAERPEGSVSTLKIQRTQQEDSAVYLCASSPLLAGLNEQFFGPGTRLTVL.

In its sample, this clone was seen a few times. The rearrangement joins TRBV6-6 to TRBJ2-1; 10 positions match TRBD2. CDR1 and CDR2 (germline): MNHNY, SVGAGI (reference sequence). V shed 4 bases, J shed 5 bases, and the junction held 2 bases outside the gene matches. The CDR3 extends over 14 amino acids. DNA of the CDR3: TGTGCCAGCAGTTTAACTAGCGGGGACAATGAGCAGTTCTTC. Translated, it gives CASSLTSGDNEQFF.

This chain joins TRBV11-2 and TRBJ1-3, with 10 bases that match TRBD1. V was pared by 5 bases and J by 3 bases, with 4 bases of the junction left unmatched. The germline V gene has CDR1 SGHAT and CDR2 FQNNGV. The CDR3 extends over 15 amino acids. CDR3 sequence reads: CASSPDRGNGNTIYF. The DNA for the CDR3 is TGTGCCAGCAGCCCGGACAGGGGGAATGGAAACACCATATATTTT.

J is TRBJ2-7 and V is TRBV10-3, with 10 nucleotides matching TRBD1. Germline-derived CDR1 and CDR2 are ENHRY and SYGVKD. The V gene end was trimmed by 4 bases and the J gene end by 4 bases; junction bases not matched to a gene: 4. The CDR3 is made up of 14 amino acids. The CDR3 region is CAISGDRGGYEQYF. CDR3 nucleotides: TGTGCCATCAGTGGGGACAGGGGAGGGTACGAGCAGTACTTC.

This chain joins TRBV28 and TRBJ2-3, with 7 bases aligning to TRBD2. V trimming: 6 bases; J trimming: 3 bases; junction bases outside the gene matches: 6. This CDR3 spans 14 amino acids. CDR1 and CDR2 (germline): MDHEN, SYDVKM. Here the CDR3 reads CASSPSGETDTQYF. The CDR3 DNA is TGTGCCAGCAGCCCGAGCGGGGAGACAGATACGCAGTATTTT.